These 10 T cell receptor beta chains came from one sample sequenced in a study of T cell clonality in common variable immunodeficiency. This table comes from immunoSEQ multiplex PCR, and its TCRdb copy is limited to in-frame clones, with some not included. The repertoire consists of roughly 51,000 clones, none detected only once. The sequenced sample was peripheral blood mononuclear cells. The receptor set was obtained from a person between 18 and 70 years old in good health.

This clone occurred many times. With the read ending 3 residues before the CDR3 end, the germline J gene is used to fill in that end. The chain has TRBV30 and TRBJ1-1; D unresolved. There are 13 residues in the CDR3. The germline CDR1 and CDR2 sequences are GTSNPN and SVGIG (reference sequence). V gave up 6 bases and J gave up 5 bases, with 16 bases separating them. The CDR3: CACSFGVGTEAFF. The CDR3 bases that were read are TGTGCCTGTTCCTTCGGGGTAGGGACTGAA.

This clone showed up many times. The read ends 3 residues before the CDR3 terminus; that terminus is restored from the germline J gene. The rearrangement links TRBV3-1 (or the pseudogene TRBV3-2) to TRBJ1-2, with no clear D. Germline CDR1 is LGHDT and CDR2 is YNNKEL (reference sequence). The CDR3 spans 12 residues. CDR3 bases read: TGTGCCAGCAGCCAAAGGGCTGGCGGC. This sequence encodes CASSQRAGG. The CDR3, in full, reads CASSQRAGGYTF.

The sample holds many counts of this clone. The CDR3 end is not reached by the read, which stops 3 residues before it; the germline J gene fills it in. This sequence joins TRBV6-2 or TRBV6-3 and TRBJ2-1; 12 bases line up with TRBD2. The V and J ends lost 2 bases and 6 bases, in that order; junction bases with no gene match: 5. Germline lookup yields CDR1 MNHEY and CDR2 SVGEGT. The CDR3 is made up of 16 amino acids. The CDR3 bases that were read are TGTGCCAGCAGTTACACTTCTAGCGGGAGGGGCAATGAG. It encodes CASSYTSSGRGNE. The entire CDR3 sequence reads CASSYTSSGRGNEQFF.

This clone has a count of ten or more. The read falls 3 residues short of the CDR3 end, and the missing part is taken from the germline J gene. This sequence joins TRBV4-1 and TRBJ2-7, with 8 bases matching TRBD1. The CDR3 consists of 14 residues. V dropped 6 bases and J dropped 2; count of bases not matched to a gene: 6. In germline, CDR1 is MGHRA, CDR2 YSYEKL. The CDR3 spells CASRGQEAPYEQYF. The sequenced part of the CDR3 DNA is TGCGCCAGCAGGGGACAGGAAGCCCCCTACGAG.

This clone was picked up a small number of times. The read stops 3 residues short of the end of the CDR3; the missing end is completed from the germline J gene. This sequence joins TRBV10-2 and TRBJ2-7; 7 nucleotides line up with TRBD2. Germline CDR1 WSHSY, CDR2 SAAADI. The V segment lost 1 base and the J segment 5 bases; nucleotides outside the gene matches: 11. The CDR3 is 16 residues long. This CDR3 is CASSELAAGTRNEQYF. The sequenced part of the CDR3 DNA is TGCGCCAGCAGTGAGTTAGCAGCGGGGACCCGGAACGAG.

This clone was counted many times. The read gets to within 3 residues of the CDR3 end, and the germline J gene fills in the rest. This sequence joins TRBV10-1 and TRBJ2-1; 7 bases align to TRBD2. CDR3 length: 16 amino acids. Germline-derived CDR1 and CDR2 are WNHNN and SYGVQD (reference sequence). The V segment lost 0 bases and the J segment 0 bases; nucleotides outside the gene matches: 2. Here the CDR3 reads CASSESGGDSYNEQFF. Incomplete CDR3 DNA: TGCGCCAGCAGTGAGTCGGGGGGGGACTCCTACAATGAG.

Concerning this clone itself: The read gets to within 3 residues of the CDR3 end, and the germline J gene fills in the rest. The V call is TRBV20-1, the J call TRBJ2-5; 11 nucleotides match TRBD2. Germline assignment: CDR1 DFQATT and CDR2 SNEGSKA (reference sequence). J lost 1 base, V lost 8 bases, and 9 bases had no gene match. This CDR3 comprises 15 residues. The DNA read from the CDR3 is TGCAGTTGCCGGGGACTAGCGGTCTTCCAAGAGACC. It encodes CSCRGLAVFQET. The whole CDR3 protein is CSCRGLAVFQETQYF.

Ten or more counts support this clone. The read ends 3 residues early relative to the CDR3; the germline J gene fills the gap. The rearrangement uses TRBV20-1 and TRBJ2-5; 7 bases line up with TRBD1. Germline assignment: CDR1 DFQATT and CDR2 SNEGSKA (reference sequence). CDR3 length: 18 amino acids. J was trimmed by 0 bases and V by 2 bases; bases with no gene match: 15. This chain's CDR3 is CSARPCAEGTAYQETQYF. The sequenced CDR3 bases are TGCAGTGCTAGACCCTGCGCTGAGGGGACAGCGTACCAAGAGACC.

This clone was observed many times. With the read ending 3 residues before the CDR3 end, the germline J gene is used to fill in that end. The chain carries TRBV4-1 and TRBJ2-1, with 10 bases lining up with TRBD2. J was trimmed by 9 bases and V by 2 bases; bases with no gene match: 13. This CDR3 is 17 amino acids long. CDR1 is MGHRA, CDR2 YSYEKL, per germline. CDR3 DNA, as far as it was read: TGCGCCAGCAGCCAACTGCCGTCGCTAGCGGGAGCTGTTGAG. Translating gives CASSQLPSLAGAVE. The whole CDR3 reads CASSQLPSLAGAVEQFF.

This clone was seen many times. The missing CDR3 end, 3 residues past where the read stops, is filled in from the germline J gene. The chain employs TRBV6-4 and TRBJ2-3, with D maybe TRBD2 (6 bases). The CDR3 runs 14 residues. Trimming stripped 5 bases from V and 2 bases from J, with 11 bases between. Germline-derived CDR1 and CDR2 are MRHNA and SNTAGT. The part of the CDR3 DNA that was read is TGTGCCAGCAGTTTAGCGGAATTCACAGATACG. Amino acids: CASSLAEFTDT. The full CDR3 is CASSLAEFTDTQYF.